A selection of T cell receptor beta chains follows, all from one sample in a study of OX40 agonist ivuxolimab in advanced cancers. Here immunoSEQ multiplex PCR was the method, and the copy in TCRdb shows in-frame clones only, minus some. The sample yields some 50,000 clones, over 60% seen once. The specimen comprised CD4+ or CD8+ T cells sorted from blood, sampled in a trial of the OX40 agonist ivuxolimab. These receptor sequences come from an adult with an advanced solid tumor such as melanoma, head and neck, liver or kidney cancer. Each CDR3 is given with its conserved first and last residue. The D gene is left open where the match is weak. The size of a clone is reported for some rows only, either as once, few or many, or as a class for expanded clones.

clone_size: once; d_call: TRBD1; j_call: TRBJ1-1; v_call: TRBV29-1; cdr3_nt: TGCAGCGTGGAGGGGTACAGGGGTAGAATAGAAGCTTTCTTT; cdr3_aa: CSVEGYRGRIEAFF
clone_size: NA; d_call: NA; j_call: TRBJ2-7; v_call: TRBV28; cdr3_nt: TGTGCCAGCAGCTTTGGGGTTTCCGAGCAGTACTTC; cdr3_aa: CASSFGVSEQYF
clone_size: NA; d_call: NA; j_call: TRBJ1-5; v_call: TRBV19; cdr3_nt: TGTGCCAGTAGTACCGGGAGGAATCAGCCCCAGCATTTT; cdr3_aa: CASSTGRNQPQHF
clone_size: NA; d_call: NA; j_call: TRBJ2-1; v_call: TRBV5-4; cdr3_nt: TGTGCCAGCAGCTTAACGCGGGGAATCTACAATGAGCAGTTCTTC; cdr3_aa: CASSLTRGIYNEQFF
clone_size: NA; d_call: NA; j_call: TRBJ2-7; v_call: TRBV7-8; cdr3_nt: TGTGCCAGCAGCTTAGCGAAAACTCCAAAATACGGCGAGCAGTACTTC; cdr3_aa: CASSLAKTPKYGEQYF
clone_size: NA; d_call: NA; j_call: TRBJ1-3; v_call: TRBV6-5; cdr3_nt: TGTGCCAGCAGTTACCAGCAGTCGGGAGCTGGAAACACCATATATTTT; cdr3_aa: CASSYQQSGAGNTIYF
clone_size: NA; d_call: NA; j_call: TRBJ2-7; v_call: TRBV30; cdr3_nt: TGTGCCTGGCTAGGACAGAACAACTACGAGCAGTACTTC; cdr3_aa: CAWLGQNNYEQYF
clone_size: few; d_call: NA; j_call: TRBJ1-2; v_call: TRBV5-1; cdr3_nt: TGCGCCAGCAGCTTGGTTACCGGCCGATCTAACTATGGCTACACCTTC; cdr3_aa: CASSLVTGRSNYGYTF
clone_size: NA; d_call: NA; j_call: TRBJ1-4; v_call: TRBV5-4; cdr3_nt: TGTGCCAGCAGTCTTCGGGGGGATGAAAAACTGTTTTTT; cdr3_aa: CASSLRGDEKLFF
clone_size: few; d_call: NA; j_call: TRBJ2-1; v_call: TRBV30; cdr3_nt: TGTGCCTGGAGTACATATCGCCAAAATTACAATGAGCAGTTCTTC; cdr3_aa: CAWSTYRQNYNEQFF
clone_size: once; d_call: NA; j_call: TRBJ2-3; v_call: TRBV11-2; cdr3_nt: TGTGCCAGCAGCCTCGGGGGATTAAGCACGACAGATACGCAGTATTTT; cdr3_aa: CASSLGGLSTTDTQYF
clone_size: NA; d_call: NA; j_call: TRBJ1-1; v_call: TRBV19; cdr3_nt: TGTGCCAGTAGTGTAGGGGCGATAATGACTGAAGCTTTCTTT; cdr3_aa: CASSVGAIMTEAFF
clone_size: NA; d_call: TRBD2; j_call: TRBJ2-2; v_call: TRBV7-6; cdr3_nt: TGTGCCAGCAGCTTAGTGGACCCCCTAGCGGGAGAATGGGCCGGGGAGCTGTTTTTT; cdr3_aa: CASSLVDPLAGEWAGELFF
clone_size: NA; d_call: TRBD1; j_call: TRBJ2-3; v_call: TRBV10-1; cdr3_nt: TGCGCCAGCAGGACAGGGTTGTCAGATACGCAGTATTTT; cdr3_aa: CASRTGLSDTQYF
clone_size: NA; d_call: NA; j_call: TRBJ2-1; v_call: TRBV20-1; cdr3_nt: TGCAGTGTTAGGTACAATGAGCAGTTCTTC; cdr3_aa: CSVRYNEQFF
clone_size: NA; d_call: NA; j_call: TRBJ2-7; v_call: TRBV2; cdr3_nt: TGTGCCAGCTGTGGGGCCCTGTCCTACGAGCAGTACTTC; cdr3_aa: CASCGALSYEQYF
clone_size: NA; d_call: NA; j_call: TRBJ2-7; v_call: TRBV29-1; cdr3_nt: TGCAGCGCTGCTCCGGGCTTCCGGGGCGAGCAGTACTTC; cdr3_aa: CSAAPGFRGEQYF
clone_size: NA; d_call: TRBD1; j_call: TRBJ2-7; v_call: TRBV9; cdr3_nt: TGTGCCAGCAGCGTCTCCCCCGCAGGGGGCGGATACGAGCAGTACTTC; cdr3_aa: CASSVSPAGGGYEQYF
clone_size: NA; d_call: TRBD2; j_call: TRBJ2-2; v_call: TRBV2; cdr3_nt: TGTGCCAGCAATGGACTAGCGGTGGGGTTAGACACCGGGGAGCTGTTTTTT; cdr3_aa: CASNGLAVGLDTGELFF
clone_size: NA; d_call: NA; j_call: TRBJ1-1; v_call: TRBV5-4; cdr3_nt: TGTGCCAGCAGCTTGCGAGGGGGATACACTGAAGCTTTCTTT; cdr3_aa: CASSLRGGYTEAFF
clone_size: NA; d_call: NA; j_call: TRBJ1-5; v_call: TRBV19; cdr3_nt: TGTGCCAGTACTTTCACAGGGAATCAGCCCCAGCATTTT; cdr3_aa: CASTFTGNQPQHF
clone_size: NA; d_call: NA; j_call: TRBJ1-1; v_call: TRBV28; cdr3_nt: TGTGCCAGCGGAGAGGTGAACACTGAAGCTTTCTTT; cdr3_aa: CASGEVNTEAFF
clone_size: NA; d_call: TRBD1; j_call: TRBJ2-7; v_call: TRBV27; cdr3_nt: TGTGCCAGCAGTTTAGACAGGGGGCAGGCCTACGAGCAGTACTTC; cdr3_aa: CASSLDRGQAYEQYF
clone_size: NA; d_call: NA; j_call: TRBJ1-2; v_call: TRBV5-4; cdr3_nt: TGTGCCAGCAGCGGGGGCGTGTGGAACTATGGCTACACCTTC; cdr3_aa: CASSGGVWNYGYTF
clone_size: NA; d_call: NA; j_call: TRBJ2-3; v_call: TRBV19; cdr3_nt: TGTGCCAGTAGTCCTCAGGGACCGGCCACAGATACGCAGTATTTT; cdr3_aa: CASSPQGPATDTQYF
clone_size: NA; d_call: NA; j_call: TRBJ2-3; v_call: TRBV11-2; cdr3_nt: TGTGCCAGCAGCTTGTTGCAGGGGTACACAGATACGCAGTATTTT; cdr3_aa: CASSLLQGYTDTQYF
clone_size: NA; d_call: NA; j_call: TRBJ1-1; v_call: TRBV5-8; cdr3_nt: TGTGCCAGCAGCTTGGGACCCGGCCGGGGGGCGGGAACTGAAGCTTTCTTT; cdr3_aa: CASSLGPGRGAGTEAFF
clone_size: NA; d_call: NA; j_call: TRBJ2-3; v_call: TRBV19; cdr3_nt: TGTGCCAGTACCTCTGAGGCGCAGGGCACAGATACGCAGTATTTT; cdr3_aa: CASTSEAQGTDTQYF
clone_size: NA; d_call: TRBD2; j_call: TRBJ2-7; v_call: TRBV18; cdr3_nt: TGTGCCAGCTCACCACCGTCAGCGGGAGGTTTGTACGAGCAGTACTTC; cdr3_aa: CASSPPSAGGLYEQYF
clone_size: NA; d_call: NA; j_call: TRBJ1-6; v_call: TRBV19; cdr3_nt: TGTGCCAGTAGACAGGTTGATAATTCACCCCTCCACTTT; cdr3_aa: CASRQVDNSPLHF
clone_size: NA; d_call: NA; j_call: TRBJ1-1; v_call: TRBV2; cdr3_nt: TGTGCCAGCAGTTACAGCACCGAAACTGAAGCTTTCTTT; cdr3_aa: CASSYSTETEAFF
clone_size: NA; d_call: NA; j_call: TRBJ1-4; v_call: TRBV5-1; cdr3_nt: TGCGCCAGCAGCTTGGACGCAGGGCGCGATGAAAAACTGTTTTTT; cdr3_aa: CASSLDAGRDEKLFF
clone_size: few; d_call: NA; j_call: TRBJ1-1; v_call: TRBV5-1; cdr3_nt: TGCGCCAGCAGCTTGCGGATTATGAACACTGAAGCTTTCTTT; cdr3_aa: CASSLRIMNTEAFF
clone_size: NA; d_call: NA; j_call: TRBJ1-2; v_call: TRBV5-6; cdr3_nt: TGTGCCAGCAGCCCCCCCGCGCGGTACGGCTACACCTTC; cdr3_aa: CASSPPARYGYTF
clone_size: NA; d_call: TRBD2; j_call: TRBJ2-7; v_call: TRBV5-1; cdr3_nt: TGCGCCAGCAGCTTGGAAAGGATAGCGGGAGTTAACGAGCAGTACTTC; cdr3_aa: CASSLERIAGVNEQYF
clone_size: NA; d_call: TRBD2; j_call: TRBJ2-7; v_call: TRBV2; cdr3_nt: TGTGCCAGCAGTCCCTATGCGGGGGGCAGAGTCAACGAGCAGTACTTC; cdr3_aa: CASSPYAGGRVNEQYF
clone_size: NA; d_call: TRBD1; j_call: TRBJ1-2; v_call: TRBV6-5; cdr3_nt: TGTGCCAGCAGAATCGACAGGGCCAACTATGGCTACACCTTC; cdr3_aa: CASRIDRANYGYTF
clone_size: NA; d_call: TRBD2; j_call: TRBJ2-5; v_call: TRBV6-5; cdr3_nt: TGTGCCAGCAGTCGCGGACTAGGAGGGGAGACCCAGTACTTC; cdr3_aa: CASSRGLGGETQYF
clone_size: NA; d_call: NA; j_call: TRBJ1-1; v_call: TRBV2; cdr3_nt: TGTGCCAGCAGTTTCAACACTGAAGCTTTCTTT; cdr3_aa: CASSFNTEAFF
clone_size: NA; d_call: TRBD1; j_call: TRBJ1-5; v_call: TRBV7-2; cdr3_nt: TGTGCCAGCAGCTCGGACAGGACTCAGCCCCAGCATTTT; cdr3_aa: CASSSDRTQPQHF
clone_size: NA; d_call: TRBD2; j_call: TRBJ2-1; v_call: TRBV7-8; cdr3_nt: TGTGCCAGCAGCCCACCCCCGACTAGCGGGAGTAGAAATGAGCAGTTCTTC; cdr3_aa: CASSPPPTSGSRNEQFF
clone_size: once; d_call: NA; j_call: TRBJ1-2; v_call: TRBV5-5; cdr3_nt: TGTGCCAGCAGCTTAGGGTGGGGAGATGGCTACACCTTC; cdr3_aa: CASSLGWGDGYTF
clone_size: NA; d_call: NA; j_call: TRBJ1-1; v_call: TRBV5-4; cdr3_nt: TGTGCCAGCAGCCACCTGGAGGGGCGGAGGGACACTGAAGCTTTCTTT; cdr3_aa: CASSHLEGRRDTEAFF
clone_size: once; d_call: NA; j_call: TRBJ1-1; v_call: TRBV7-9; cdr3_nt: TGTGCCAGCAGGTCAAAAGGGGTGAACACTGAAGCTTTCTTT; cdr3_aa: CASRSKGVNTEAFF
clone_size: NA; d_call: NA; j_call: TRBJ2-7; v_call: TRBV9; cdr3_nt: TGTGCCAGCAGCGTAGACCAAGGGGGATCCCTAACCTACGAGCAGTACTTC; cdr3_aa: CASSVDQGGSLTYEQYF
clone_size: NA; d_call: NA; j_call: TRBJ1-6; v_call: TRBV7-2; cdr3_nt: TGTGCCAGCAGCCGCGATTCACCCCTCCACTTT; cdr3_aa: CASSRDSPLHF
clone_size: NA; d_call: TRBD1; j_call: TRBJ2-7; v_call: TRBV7-9; cdr3_nt: TGTGCCAGCAGCTTAGCTGGGACAGGGGCCTCCTACGAGCAGTACTTC; cdr3_aa: CASSLAGTGASYEQYF
clone_size: NA; d_call: TRBD1; j_call: TRBJ2-2; v_call: TRBV19; cdr3_nt: TGTGCCAGTAGCCCACAGGGGGCCGGGGAGCTGTTTTTT; cdr3_aa: CASSPQGAGELFF
clone_size: NA; d_call: TRBD2; j_call: TRBJ2-7; v_call: TRBV4-1; cdr3_nt: TGCGCCAGCAGCCCTAGCGGGAGTGGGCGCGAGCAGTACTTC; cdr3_aa: CASSPSGSGREQYF
clone_size: NA; d_call: NA; j_call: TRBJ2-5; v_call: TRBV18; cdr3_nt: TGTGCCAGCTCACCAGGTAACCGCCAAGAGACCCAGTACTTC; cdr3_aa: CASSPGNRQETQYF
clone_size: NA; d_call: NA; j_call: TRBJ2-7; v_call: TRBV6-5; cdr3_nt: TGTGCCAGCAGTGGACTGGAATACGAGCAGTACTTC; cdr3_aa: CASSGLEYEQYF
clone_size: NA; d_call: TRBD2; j_call: TRBJ2-1; v_call: TRBV6-1; cdr3_nt: TGTGCCAGCAGTGGGGGTAGCGGGGCTTCCCTGGGGCGCGAGCAGTTCTTC; cdr3_aa: CASSGGSGASLGREQFF
clone_size: NA; d_call: TRBD2; j_call: TRBJ2-5; v_call: TRBV5-1; cdr3_nt: TGCGCCAGCAGCTTGGCCGCGGCTAGCGGGACTGAGACCCAGTACTTC; cdr3_aa: CASSLAAASGTETQYF
clone_size: NA; d_call: NA; j_call: TRBJ1-3; v_call: TRBV18; cdr3_nt: TGTGCCAGCTCAGCACAGGGAGGTGGAAACACCATATATTTT; cdr3_aa: CASSAQGGGNTIYF
clone_size: NA; d_call: NA; j_call: TRBJ1-6; v_call: TRBV6-5; cdr3_nt: TGTGCCAGCAGTTCGACCCCGACATCCGGGGAACCCCTCCACTTT; cdr3_aa: CASSSTPTSGEPLHF
clone_size: few; d_call: TRBD1; j_call: TRBJ2-7; v_call: TRBV30; cdr3_nt: TGTGCCTGGAGTGTTACAGGGGGCGTCTACGAGCAGTACTTC; cdr3_aa: CAWSVTGGVYEQYF
clone_size: NA; d_call: NA; j_call: TRBJ2-5; v_call: TRBV5-1; cdr3_nt: TGCGCCAGCACCGGGGGAGCCGAGATCGGGACCCAGTACTTC; cdr3_aa: CASTGGAEIGTQYF
clone_size: NA; d_call: NA; j_call: TRBJ2-1; v_call: TRBV5-1; cdr3_nt: TGCGCCAGCAGCTTGGTACGGTCAGGGGCCTACAATGAGCAGTTCTTC; cdr3_aa: CASSLVRSGAYNEQFF
clone_size: NA; d_call: NA; j_call: TRBJ2-3; v_call: TRBV11-2; cdr3_nt: TGTGCCAGCAGCTTTAAGCGGTCTTCCCCAGATACGCAGTATTTT; cdr3_aa: CASSFKRSSPDTQYF